One and the same sample provided the 3 T cell receptor beta chains below, sequenced in a study of cytomegalovirus exposure and HLA in healthy donors. It was with 60 Vbeta and 13 Jbeta primers that the PCR ran. TCRdb keeps only in-frame clones here, not all; method: immunoSEQ multiplex PCR. Of roughly 130,000 clones listed, over 8% are singletons. Sequenced: PBMCs. These receptors were taken from a man in his forties or fifties in good health and CMV-seronegative.

This clone occurred a few times. The J gene is TRBJ1-6, the V gene TRBV6-1; D is possibly TRBD1 (5 bases). Germline CDR1 reads MNHNS; CDR2 reads SASEGT. V dropped 0 bases and J dropped 7 bases, with 10 bases sitting between them. The CDR3 length is 15 residues. As DNA, the CDR3 is TGTGCCAGCAGTGAAGCAAGCAGGGCCAATTCACCCCTCCACTTT. Its translation is CASSEASRANSPLHF.

The chain carries TRBV7-2 and TRBJ2-5; tentatively, D is TRBD2 (7 bases). V was pared by 5 bases and J by 5 bases, with 18 bases between. The germline CDR1 and CDR2 sequences are SGHTA and FQGNSA. The CDR3 sequence is 15 residues long. CDR3 DNA sequence: TGTGCCAGCAGCCCCCGCACAGGGAGGGAGGAGACCCAGTACTTC. Translated: CASSPRTGREETQYF. The full variable domain, with the rest looked up from reference TRBV7-2 and TRBJ2-5, is GAGVSQSPSNKVTEKGKDVELRCDPISGHTALYWYRQSLGQGLEFLIYFQGNSAPDKSGLPSDRFSAERTGGSVSTLTIQRTQQEDSAVYLCASSPRTGREETQYFGPGTRLLVL.

This clone has more than one count but fewer than ten. This chain links TRBV27 with TRBJ1-5; 11 bases match TRBD1. This CDR3 region has 15 residues. Trimming took 5 bases from V and 7 from J; bases not matched to a gene: 7. From germline, CDR1 is MNHEY and CDR2 SMNVEV (reference sequence). In nucleotides, the CDR3 is TGTGCCAGCAGTGCGGGGACAGGGGGAAAACAGCCCCAGCATTTT. It is translated as CASSAGTGGKQPQHF.